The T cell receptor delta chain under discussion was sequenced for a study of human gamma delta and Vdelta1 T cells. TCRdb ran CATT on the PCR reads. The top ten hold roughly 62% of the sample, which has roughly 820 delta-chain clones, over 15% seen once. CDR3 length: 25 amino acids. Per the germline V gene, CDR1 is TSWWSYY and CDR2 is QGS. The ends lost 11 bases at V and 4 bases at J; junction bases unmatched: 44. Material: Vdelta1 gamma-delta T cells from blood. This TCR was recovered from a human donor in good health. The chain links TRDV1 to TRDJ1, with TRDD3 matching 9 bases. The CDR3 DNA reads TGTGCTATGTGGGAACTAACAGTGGGACTGTCAGACGAACAGTTGGGGGATAAGAACAACGATAAACTCATCTTT. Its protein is CAMWELTVGLSDEQLGDKNNDKLIF.